This paragraph covers one TCR beta chain sequence. The CDR3 runs 19 residues. V lost 2 bases and J lost 3, with 23 bases in between. CDR1 is LNHNV and CDR2 is YYDKDF in the germline V gene (reference sequence). This sample was taken from a study of blood T cell repertoires in COVID-19. Study-level information: Specimens from acute and convalescent COVID-19 originated in the United States, Italy and Spain. PBMCs, B-cell-depleted T cells, or T cells provided the cDNA or gDNA that made up the material.

Per the original data handling: Reference gene primer amplification gave nucleated cell count estimates. Data came from immunoSEQ multiplex PCR; TCRdb stores just in-frame clones and leaves some out. For V, J and clone size, that table is used; D and trimming come from the DNA. The table lists roughly 40,000 clones, 75% to 85% of them singletons, with approximately 26% in the top ten. The sequence came from a man of 80 years or more with acute or convalescent COVID-19. Sequenced input: peripheral blood. V is TRBV15 and J is TRBJ2-1, with D possibly being TRBD1 (8 bases). As DNA, the CDR3 is TGTGCCACCAGCAGATCCGGGACAGGTCACGGCGGGAGCTACAATGAGCAGTTCTTC. It translates to CATSRSGTGHGGSYNEQFF.